Presented here are 23 T cell receptor beta chains from one specimen sequenced in a study of cytomegalovirus exposure and HLA in healthy donors. With 60 Vbeta and 13 Jbeta primers, the PCR was carried out. Sequencing was performed with immunoSEQ multiplex PCR; in TCRdb, only in-frame clones are kept and a portion is missing. This table holds 95,000 to 110,000 clones, around three quarters found once. The sequencing input was PBMCs. These receptors originate from a man aged 25 to 40 in good health and CMV-seronegative.

This sequence joins TRBV7-9 and TRBJ1-1; possible D gene TRBD1, 5 bases. There are 15 residues in the CDR3. Trimming pared 5 bases from V and 0 bases from J, leaving 13 bases between. Germline V gene data show CDR1 as SEHNR and CDR2 as FQNEAQ (reference sequence). CDR3 DNA sequence: TGTGCCAGCAGCCACTCAGGGCGGCTGAACACTGAAGCTTTCTTT. Its protein product is CASSHSGRLNTEAFF.

J is TRBJ2-3 and V is TRBV5-6; 12 nucleotides agree with TRBD2. The junction had 7 bases not matched to a gene; V was cut back by 4 bases and J by 7 bases. The CDR3 is 15 amino acids. Germline lookup yields CDR1 SGHDT and CDR2 YYEEEE. Here the CDR3 DNA reads TGTGCCAGCAGCGATCTAGCGGGGGGGCTATATACGCAGTATTTT. This gives the protein CASSDLAGGLYTQYF.

The chain employs TRBV25-1 and TRBJ2-7; weak D call: TRBD2 (7 bases). In germline, CDR1 is MGHDK, CDR2 SYGVNS. The CDR3 is 12 residues long. The CDR3: CGRGGGPAEQYF. CDR3 in DNA: TGTGGCCGAGGGGGAGGGCCTGCCGAGCAGTACTTC.

The chain joins TRBV5-1 to TRBJ1-6, with TRBD1 matching over 10 bases. Germline values: CDR1 SGHRS, CDR2 YFSETQ. Unmatched junction bases numbered 14, after V lost 4 bases and J lost 7 bases. The length of the CDR3 is 18 residues. CDR3 residues: CASSLRPPGQGRNSPLHF. In nucleotides, the CDR3 is TGCGCCAGCAGCCTGAGGCCCCCGGGACAGGGGAGGAATTCACCCCTCCACTTT.

The chain carries TRBV7-2 and TRBJ2-3; the match to TRBD2 covers 11 bases. From germline, CDR1 is SGHTA and CDR2 FQGNSA. J gave up 6 bases and V 3 bases, and 8 bases lay outside the gene matches. The CDR3 spans 16 residues. The CDR3 DNA is TGTGCCAGCAGCTTTAGCGGGGGGGCTAATTTCGATACGCAGTATTTT. Encoded protein: CASSFSGGANFDTQYF.

The rearrangement uses TRBV6-1 and TRBJ1-2, with D perhaps matching TRBD1 (5 bases). CDR3 size: 13 residues. Germline loops: CDR1 MNHNS, CDR2 SASEGT. Trimming shortened V by 5 bases and J by 8 bases, and 15 bases separated the two germline ends. The CDR3 DNA reads TGTGCCAGCAGTTCCACCCCCCAGGGAGGCTACACCTTC. This encodes CASSSTPQGGYTF.

This clone turned up a few times. The V gene is TRBV28, the J gene TRBJ2-4; D gene uncertain. The CDR3 is made up of 14 amino acids. Trimming pared 7 bases from V and 0 bases from J, leaving 10 bases between. Germline V CDR1 and CDR2: MDHEN, SYDVKM. CDR3: CASTSGLAKNIQYF. The DNA for the CDR3 is TGTGCCAGCACGTCCGGTCTAGCCAAAAACATTCAGTACTTC.

V usage is TRBV9 and J usage is TRBJ2-7; D is uncertain. Germline CDR1 reads SGDLS; CDR2 reads YYNGEE. The V and J ends lost 0 bases and 5 bases respectively, with 9 bases between them. The CDR3 sequence is 13 residues long. The CDR3 DNA follows: TGTGCCAGCAGCGTAGGTGCAGATGACGAGCAGTACTTC. Translation gives CASSVGADDEQYF.

The chain is built from TRBV7-3 and TRBJ2-2; a possible D gene is TRBD1 (6 bases). The CDR3 consists of 16 residues. Deletions cut 5 bases from V and 1 base from J, with 14 bases between. Germline CDR1 and CDR2: SGHTA and FQGTGA. Here the CDR3 reads CASSPRDTLNTGELFF. The DNA of the CDR3 is TGTGCCAGCAGCCCCAGGGACACCTTGAACACCGGGGAGCTGTTTTTT.

V usage is TRBV27 and J usage is TRBJ2-1, with D maybe TRBD2 (6 bases). Trimming stripped 6 bases from V and 7 bases from J, with 13 bases between. This CDR3 has 13 residues. Per the germline V gene, CDR1 is MNHEY and CDR2 is SMNVEV (reference sequence). CDR3 loop: CASSTTRFNEQFF. In DNA, the CDR3 is TGTGCCAGCAGCACGACTAGATTTAATGAGCAGTTCTTC.

This clone was picked up a small number of times. The chain links TRBV7-3 to TRBJ2-2; the D gene is possibly TRBD2 (7 bases). CDR1 SGHTA and CDR2 FQGTGA come from the germline V gene. CDR3 length equals 16 residues. V was cut by 4 bases and J by 2 bases, with 14 bases left in between. The CDR3 DNA is TGTGCCAGCAGCTGGAGCGGGACAATAAACACCGGGGAGCTGTTTTTT. Its protein product is CASSWSGTINTGELFF.

This clone came up once. V gene TRBV6-5 combines with J gene TRBJ2-3, with TRBD2 matching over 10 bases. The CDR3 totals 15 residues. The ends lost 4 bases at V and 1 base at J; junction bases unmatched: 2. In germline, CDR1 is MNHEY, CDR2 SVGAGI. The CDR3 coding sequence is TGTGCCAGCAGTTGGACTAGCGGACGCACAGATACGCAGTATTTT. Amino acid sequence: CASSWTSGRTDTQYF.

The rearrangement joins TRBV6-6 to TRBJ1-3; D is ambiguous. CDR1 is MNHNY and CDR2 is SVGAGI in the germline V gene (reference sequence). This CDR3 region has 15 residues. With 7 bases removed from V and 2 bases from J, the gap between germline ends came to 15 bases. CDR3 coding DNA: TGTGCCAGCACCGACTCCGGCGGAGCTGGAAACACCATATATTTT. Amino acid sequence: CASTDSGGAGNTIYF.

V is TRBV10-3 and J is TRBJ1-4; tentatively, D is TRBD1 (5 bases). The germline V gene encodes CDR1 ENHRY and CDR2 SYGVKD. With 0 bases removed from V and 8 bases from J, the gap between germline ends came to 22 bases. CDR3 length: 18 residues. The DNA for the CDR3 is TGTGCCATCAGTGAGTCGACCTCGCTTGGAGGGGTTGGGGAAAAACTGTTTTTT. This translates into CAISESTSLGGVGEKLFF.

J is TRBJ2-5 and V is TRBV6-1; 7 nucleotides match TRBD1. This CDR3 spans 15 amino acids. V trimming: 2 bases; J trimming: 2 bases; junction bases outside the gene matches: 5. Germline-derived CDR1 and CDR2 are MNHNS and SASEGT. The CDR3, as DNA: TGTGCCAGCAGTGAAATATCGGGACAGCAAGAGACCCAGTACTTC. It translates to CASSEISGQQETQYF.

The rearrangement uses TRBV9 and TRBJ1-1; 8 bases map to TRBD1. This CDR3 spans 15 amino acids. Germline CDR1 is SGDLS and CDR2 is YYNGEE. The V gene end was trimmed by 0 bases and the J gene end by 1 base; junction bases not matched to a gene: 2. As DNA, the CDR3 is TGTGCCAGCAGCGTAGTACAGGGGGGGAACACTGAAGCTTTCTTT. Protein: CASSVVQGGNTEAFF. Combining the CDR3 with reference TRBV9 and TRBJ1-1 gives the whole variable domain DSGVTQTPKHLITATGQRVTLRCSPRSGDLSVYWYQQSLDQGLQFLIQYYNGEERAKGNILERFSAQQFPDLHSELNLSSLELGDSALYFCASSVVQGGNTEAFFGQGTRLTVV.

The chain uses TRBV28 and TRBJ2-1; 11 bases are a match to TRBD2. J lost 6 bases, V lost 0 bases, and 13 bases had no gene match. CDR3 length equals 19 residues. Germline V gene lookup returns CDR1 MDHEN and CDR2 SYDVKM. CDR3 loop: CASSLWFSGGAGRVNEQFF. The CDR3 coding sequence is TGTGCCAGCAGTTTATGGTTTAGCGGGGGGGCTGGACGGGTCAATGAGCAGTTCTTC.

This clone was counted a few times. The chain uses TRBV10-3 and TRBJ2-1; TRBD1 agrees at 8 bases. With 6 bases clipped from V and 4 bases from J, the junction kept 5 bases outside the gene matches. Per the germline V gene, CDR1 is ENHRY and CDR2 is SYGVKD. This CDR3 is built from 14 residues. Here the CDR3 reads CAIRGQESYNEQFF. CDR3 DNA sequence: TGTGCCATCAGGGGACAGGAGTCGTACAATGAGCAGTTCTTC.

This rearrangement joins TRBV27 to TRBJ1-2, with unresolved D. CDR3 length: 15 amino acids. Deletions cut 2 bases from V and 1 base from J, with 11 bases between. The germline gives CDR1 MNHEY, CDR2 SMNVEV (reference sequence). The CDR3 DNA is TGTGCCAGCAGTTTAGCCCCCCCAGGTAACTATGGCTACACCTTC. This sequence encodes CASSLAPPGNYGYTF.

There are a few counts of this clone. The gene calls are TRBV10-2 and TRBJ2-3; D may be TRBD1 (5 bases). There are 14 residues in the CDR3. Between the trimmed V and J ends, which lost 6 bases and 0 bases, there was a span of 10 bases. Germline V gene lookup returns CDR1 WSHSY and CDR2 SAAADI. CDR3 coding DNA: TGCGCCAGCAGCAGCCAGGGAAGCACAGATACGCAGTATTTT. It is translated as CASSSQGSTDTQYF.

The chain uses TRBV4-3 and TRBJ2-7, with TRBD2 matching 7 bases. In germline, CDR1 is LGHNA, CDR2 YSLEER. J was trimmed by 0 bases and V by 8 bases; bases with no gene match: 7. CDR3 length: 14 residues. The CDR3 region is CASPSGESSYEQYF. CDR3 DNA: TGCGCCAGCCCTAGCGGAGAGAGCTCCTACGAGCAGTACTTC.

The V and J genes are TRBV18 and TRBJ2-2; unclear D gene. Trimming removed 2 bases from V and 7 bases from J, with 17 bases in between. CDR3 length: 16 residues. Germline-derived CDR1 and CDR2 are KGHSH and LQKENI. The CDR3 loop is CASSPASRRLNGELFF. CDR3 coding DNA: TGTGCCAGCTCACCAGCGTCCCGCAGGCTGAACGGGGAGCTGTTTTTT.

This rearrangement joins TRBV6-1 to TRBJ2-1; 9 positions agree with TRBD1. The CDR3 is 15 residues long. J lost 7 bases, V lost 5 bases, and 9 bases had no gene match. The germline V gene has CDR1 MNHNS and CDR2 SASEGT. The DNA for the CDR3 is TGTGCCAGCAGTCCAGATTACAGGGGGCGGAATGAGCAGTTCTTC. Translated, it gives CASSPDYRGRNEQFF.